This T cell receptor beta chain stems from a study of T cell responses to AZD1222 COVID-19 vaccine. TCRdb keeps only in-frame clones here, not all; method: immunoSEQ multiplex PCR. Among about 130,000 clones listed, around 90% were seen once. In germline, CDR1 is MDHEN, CDR2 SYDVKM. V gave up 7 bases and J gave up 3 bases, with 15 bases separating them. The CDR3 spans 14 residues. Study results and caveats: Targets within unmutated variant regions were reportedly found for nearly half of spike-specific TCRs. An increase in Spike-specific TCR breadth and depth was observed after two AZD1222 doses.

The sample holds one count of this clone. Its specificity is unknown. The chain carries TRBV28 and TRBJ1-1; D is unclear. Here the sequenced sample was peripheral blood, taken on day 0 of AZD1222 vaccination. This clonotype was sampled from an adult in good health. CDR3 region: CASISPASYTEAFF. The CDR3 DNA sequence: TGTGCCAGCATTTCCCCGGCGTCGTACACTGAAGCTTTCTTT.